Following are 24 T cell receptor beta chains from one sample sequenced in a study of CD8 T cells in Susac syndrome (dated by TCRdb to between 2018 and 2020). To prepare the library, the immunoSEQ multiplex PCR assay was applied. RNA was extracted using the RNeasy kit, and roughly 0.45 to 1 ug of the RNA was reverse transcribed with random hexamers. TCRdb reran the public reads through fastp at Q25 and MiXCR, keeping productive beta chains. Identical CDR3 proteins give one entry, which carries the most common genes and DNA. In this sample the table shows 150,000 to 200,000 distinct CDR3 sequences, about 94% of which occur a single time. Around 0.093% of the sample belongs to the ten largest clones. The sample consisted of CD4+ T cells from PBMCs. The receptor set was obtained from a human donor with multiple sclerosis.

The chain joins TRBV25-1 to TRBJ2-1, with D perhaps TRBD1 (6 bases). Trimming pared 3 bases from V and 8 bases from J, leaving 17 bases between. Germline lookup yields CDR1 MGHDK and CDR2 SYGVNS. The CDR3 length is 15 residues. The CDR3 DNA is TGTGCCAGCAGTGATCATACGGACAGAACATATGAGCAGTTCTTC. It codes for CASSDHTDRTYEQFF.

The rearrangement uses TRBV5-4 and TRBJ2-5; 12 nucleotides align to TRBD2. V lost 3 bases, J lost 5 bases, and 5 bases stayed unmatched. The CDR3 spans 15 residues. Germline values: CDR1 SGHNT, CDR2 YYREEE (reference sequence). The CDR3 spells CASSSLLAGGETQYF. CDR3 nucleotides: TGTGCCAGCAGCTCCTTACTAGCGGGGGGCGAGACCCAGTACTTC.

The chain combines TRBV20-1 with TRBJ1-5, with a possible D match to TRBD1 (5 bases). The CDR3 totals 13 residues. Germline loops: CDR1 DFQATT, CDR2 SNEGSKA (reference sequence). Trimming took off 4 bases at V and 11 bases at J, with 18 bases between the two ends. CDR3 residues: CSATTAGAGAQHF. The CDR3 DNA follows: TGCAGTGCTACTACGGCCGGGGCCGGGGCCCAGCATTTT.

This clonotype appeared once. Here the CDR3 reads CSAPSLAGGEFF. DNA for the CDR3: TGCAGTGCTCCGTCACTAGCGGGGGGGGAGTTCTTC. The V gene is TRBV20-1, the J gene TRBJ2-1, with 13 bases lining up with TRBD2. The CDR3 runs to 12 residues. Germline V lookup: CDR1 DFQATT, CDR2 SNEGSKA (reference sequence). With 5 bases clipped from V and 14 bases from J, the junction kept 6 bases outside the gene matches.

CDR3 amino acids: CASSLSDNEQYF. CDR3 coding DNA: TGTGCCAGCTCACTGTCGGACAACGAGCAGTACTTC. This rearrangement joins TRBV18 to TRBJ2-7; a weak D match, TRBD1 (5 bases). The CDR3 runs to 12 residues. Germline loops: CDR1 KGHSH, CDR2 LQKENI. The V and J ends lost 4 bases and 5 bases respectively, with 9 bases between them.

The gene calls are TRBV9 and TRBJ2-2, with 7 nucleotides matching TRBD2. The V segment lost 0 bases and the J segment 4 bases; nucleotides outside the gene matches: 6. Germline CDR1 is SGDLS and CDR2 is YYNGEE. The CDR3 length is 16 residues. CDR3 nucleotide sequence: TGTGCCAGCAGCGTAGAAGGGACTAAGGTCACCGGGGAGCTGTTTTTT. Translated, it gives CASSVEGTKVTGELFF.

The chain carries TRBV6-1 and TRBJ2-1; D ambiguous. Trimming stripped 2 bases from V and 6 bases from J, with 11 bases between. CDR3 length: 14 residues. Germline loops: CDR1 MNHNS, CDR2 SASEGT. The CDR3 loop is CASSERVGRNEQFF. The CDR3 DNA reads TGTGCCAGCAGTGAAAGAGTAGGCCGCAATGAGCAGTTCTTC.

The gene calls are TRBV13 and TRBJ2-7, with no clear D. CDR3 length: 17 residues. Trimming pared 8 bases from V and 0 bases from J, leaving 23 bases between. CDR1 and CDR2 (germline): PRHDT, FYEKMQ (reference sequence). This CDR3 reads CASSASAGIPSSYEQYF. DNA of the CDR3: TGTGCCAGCTCTGCCTCAGCCGGCATTCCGAGCTCCTACGAGCAGTACTTC.

The J gene is TRBJ2-7, the V gene TRBV2; a weak D match, TRBD1 (7 bases). The CDR3 extends over 13 amino acids. V dropped 7 bases and J dropped 4 bases, with 14 bases sitting between them. Germline V gene sequence: CDR1 SNHLY, CDR2 FYNNEI. The CDR3 DNA reads TGTGCCAGCATGGAGGGCAGGGGGTACGAGCAGTACTTC. Encoded protein: CASMEGRGYEQYF.

The V and J genes are TRBV19 and TRBJ1-1, with 11 bases lining up with TRBD1. The CDR3 is 15 residues long. CDR1 and CDR2 (germline): LNHDA, SQIVND (reference sequence). The trim removed 8 bases at V and 9 bases at J, leaving 14 bases unmatched. The CDR3 here is CASGVLGQGAGKAFF. Written as DNA, the CDR3 is TGTGCCAGTGGGGTCCTCGGACAGGGGGCAGGAAAAGCTTTCTTT.

V usage is TRBV30 and J usage is TRBJ1-1; D not resolved. Germline V lookup: CDR1 GTSNPN, CDR2 SVGIG (reference sequence). CDR3 size: 11 residues. Between the trimmed V and J ends, which lost 4 bases and 8 bases, there was a span of 11 bases. The CDR3 is CAWTVGLEAFF. CDR3 sequence (DNA): TGTGCCTGGACGGTAGGGTTGGAAGCTTTCTTT.

Here the CDR3 reads CSDPGQGAGNTIYF. CDR3 DNA: TGCAGCGACCCGGGACAGGGAGCTGGAAACACCATATATTTT. The genes are TRBV29-1 and TRBJ1-3; 9 bases map to TRBD1. The CDR3 contains 14 residues. Looked up from germline, CDR1 is SQVTM and CDR2 is ANQGSEA. V lost 7 bases and J lost 2; bases outside the gene matches: 6.

The V call is TRBV6-2 or TRBV6-3, the J call TRBJ2-7; no clear D. V lost 6 bases to trimming and J lost 6 bases, with 21 bases between them. The CDR3 extends over 15 amino acids. The V gene's germline CDR1 is MNHEY and CDR2 SVGEGT. CDR3 bases: TGTGCCAGCAGCAACATCGGCACGGGCGGACGCGAGCAGTACTTC. Amino acid sequence: CASSNIGTGGREQYF.

The J gene is TRBJ1-2, the V gene TRBV14; no clear D. The ends were cut back, 0 bases at V and 6 bases at J, with 8 bases in the middle. Germline assignment: CDR1 SGHDN and CDR2 FVKESK. CDR3 size: 13 residues. CDR3 sequence: CASSQDRTHGYTF. CDR3 sequence (DNA): TGTGCCAGCAGCCAAGATCGGACGCATGGCTACACCTTC.

The chain links TRBV20-1 to TRBJ2-5; TRBD2 aligns across 12 bases. V lost 3 bases to trimming and J lost 2 bases; unmatched junction nucleotides: 13. CDR1 and CDR2 (germline): DFQATT, SNEGSKA (reference sequence). The CDR3 covers 18 residues. The CDR3 reads CSARPWLAGGLYQETQYF. The CDR3 coding sequence is TGCAGTGCTAGGCCCTGGCTAGCGGGGGGGCTTTATCAAGAGACCCAGTACTTC.

The genes are TRBV7-9 and TRBJ1-6; D is perhaps TRBD1 (6 bases). The germline V gene encodes CDR1 SEHNR and CDR2 FQNEAQ (reference sequence). V lost 6 bases and J 6 bases, leaving 18 bases between the germline ends. The CDR3 is made up of 16 amino acids. This CDR3 reads CASSPGWGGGNSPLHF. The CDR3 DNA reads TGTGCCAGCAGTCCAGGTTGGGGAGGGGGTAATTCACCCCTCCACTTT.

This chain links TRBV2 with TRBJ2-5, with 11 bases lining up with TRBD2. The CDR3 runs to 15 residues. After removal of 3 bases from V and 3 bases from J, the junction contained 3 bases not matched to a gene. From germline, CDR1 is SNHLY and CDR2 FYNNEI. CDR3 sequence (DNA): TGTGCCAGCAGTGAGGAGACTAGCGGGGAAGAGACCCAGTACTTC. It is translated as CASSEETSGEETQYF.

The chain links TRBV2 to TRBJ1-5; the D gene is possibly TRBD1 (6 bases). Deletions cut 8 bases from V and 0 bases from J, with 11 bases between. Germline-derived CDR1 and CDR2 are SNHLY and FYNNEI. The CDR3 is made up of 14 amino acids. CDR3 DNA: TGTGCCAGCGGGGGCGCCCCTAGCAATCAGCCCCAGCATTTT. It specifies CASGGAPSNQPQHF.

This chain connects TRBV12-3 or TRBV12-4 to TRBJ1-5, with D uncertain. Trimming removed 2 bases from V and 7 bases from J, with 12 bases in between. The CDR3 covers 14 residues. This chain's CDR3 is CASSLSSERQPQHF. CDR3 bases: TGTGCCAGCAGTTTATCATCGGAACGCCAGCCCCAGCATTTT.

The chain combines TRBV4-3 with TRBJ2-1; a possible D gene is TRBD2 (6 bases). Germline V gives CDR1 LGHNA, CDR2 YSLEER. The CDR3 contains 15 residues. V was trimmed by 4 bases and J by 0 bases, leaving 10 bases between them. The CDR3 loop reads CASSLETSSYNEQFF. CDR3 sequence (DNA): TGCGCCAGCAGCCTAGAGACTAGCTCCTACAATGAGCAGTTCTTC.

The rearrangement links TRBV2 to TRBJ1-1; maybe TRBD1 (6 bases). V was pared by 8 bases and J by 0 bases, with 16 bases between. Germline assignment: CDR1 SNHLY and CDR2 FYNNEI. CDR3 length: 15 amino acids. The CDR3 DNA reads TGTGCCAGCGTGGGGGGGCAGAACATGAACACTGAAGCTTTCTTT. Translation: CASVGGQNMNTEAFF.

This chain connects TRBV20-1 to TRBJ1-2; D gene ambiguous. Germline V gene data show CDR1 as DFQATT and CDR2 as SNEGSKA (reference sequence). This CDR3 is 10 amino acids long. Trimming cost V 6 bases and J 8 bases, with 10 bases left between them. The CDR3 coding sequence is TGCAGTGCCCCCCAAGGGGGCTACACCTTC. It codes for CSAPQGGYTF.

V is TRBV5-6 and J is TRBJ1-2; the D is unclear. V lost 3 bases, J lost 4 bases, and 16 bases lay in between. The length of the CDR3 is 15 residues. Germline values: CDR1 SGHDT, CDR2 YYEEEE. The CDR3 spells CASSSHSGSLYGYTF. The CDR3, as DNA: TGTGCCAGCAGCTCCCATTCAGGTTCTCTCTATGGCTACACCTTC.

J is TRBJ1-2 and V is TRBV7-2; the match to TRBD1 covers 9 bases. The V gene's germline CDR1 is SGHTA and CDR2 FQGNSA. V dropped 1 base and J dropped 7; count of bases not matched to a gene: 4. The CDR3 spans 14 residues. CDR3 sequence (DNA): TGTGCCAGCAGCTTAGGGACAGGGGAAGGTGGCTACACCTTC. Amino acids: CASSLGTGEGGYTF.